The 22 T cell receptor beta chains presented below share a single source sample, sequenced in a study of shared clonotypes between healthy human individuals. Sequencing was performed with immunoSEQ multiplex PCR; in TCRdb, only in-frame clones are kept and a portion is missing. The sample carries 470,000 or so clones, around 80% recorded once. Sequencing input: PBMCs. These TCRs come from a woman aged 40 to 49 in good health. Some clones in this sample may be carry-over from other donors' samples.

The rearrangement joins TRBV7-6 to TRBJ2-5; TRBD1 matches at 9 bases. Germline V CDR1 and CDR2: SGHVS, FNYEAQ. V shed 0 bases, J shed 5 bases, and the junction held 4 bases outside the gene matches. This CDR3 has 15 amino acids. The CDR3 DNA is TGTGCCAGCAGCTTAGCCGGGACAGGGTGGGAGACCCAGTACTTC. It codes for CASSLAGTGWETQYF.

The chain combines TRBV28 with TRBJ1-5; D is undetermined. V was shortened by 7 bases and J by 7 bases, with 11 bases between the two germline ends. The CDR3 loop spans 12 amino acids. Germline V gives CDR1 MDHEN, CDR2 SYDVKM. The CDR3 reads CASTSTGQPQHF. Here the CDR3 DNA reads TGTGCCAGCACTAGTACGGGACAGCCCCAGCATTTT. Full variable domain (rest looked up from reference TRBV28 and TRBJ1-5): DVKVTQSSRYLVKRTGEKVFLECVQDMDHENMFWYRQDPGLGLRLIYFSYDVKMKEKGDIPEGYSVSREKKERFSLILESASTNQTSMYLCASTSTGQPQHFGDGTRLSIL.

Here the CDR3 reads CASTKDRTNEKLFF. CDR3 nucleotides: TGTGCCAGCACCAAGGACAGAACGAATGAAAAACTGTTTTTT. The V gene is TRBV11-2, the J gene TRBJ1-4; maybe TRBD1 (6 bases). The CDR3 has 14 residues. The V gene lost 7 bases and the J gene lost 5 bases, with 14 bases spanning the gap. CDR1 is SGHAT and CDR2 is FQNNGV in the germline V gene. The full variable domain, with the rest looked up from reference TRBV11-2 and TRBJ1-4, is EAGVAQSPRYKIIEKRQSVAFWCNPISGHATLYWYQQILGQGPKLLIQFQNNGVVDDSQLPKDRFSAERLKGVDSTLKIQPAKLEDSAVYLCASTKDRTNEKLFFGSGTQLSVL.

The rearrangement links TRBV27 to TRBJ1-1, with 7 bases fitting TRBD1. The CDR3 consists of 13 residues. CDR1 is MNHEY and CDR2 is SMNVEV in the germline V gene (reference sequence). V shed 10 bases, J shed 5 bases, and the junction held 10 bases outside the gene matches. The DNA for the CDR3 is TGTGCCACCAGCAGGGGGAGAGGGACTGAAGCTTTCTTT. Residues: CATSRGRGTEAFF.

The chain has TRBV7-9 and TRBJ2-7, with unresolved D. V lost 6 bases and J 3 bases, leaving 9 bases between the germline ends. The CDR3 totals 12 residues. The germline CDR1 and CDR2 sequences are SEHNR and FQNEAQ (reference sequence). The CDR3 DNA follows: TGTGCCAGCAGTGAAGCCAGCTACGAGCAGTACTTC. Encoded protein: CASSEASYEQYF.

This clone occurred once. The V and J genes are TRBV10-1 and TRBJ2-1, with 7 bases that match TRBD1. Trimming at V came to 7 bases and at J to 4 bases, leaving 16 bases not matched to a gene. Germline V gene data show CDR1 as WNHNN and CDR2 as SYGVQD (reference sequence). This CDR3 region has 17 residues. The CDR3 DNA follows: TGCGCCAGCATACAGCCCCTCGGGACAGCCGATTACAATGAGCAGTTCTTC. Translating it yields CASIQPLGTADYNEQFF.

The chain combines TRBV7-9 with TRBJ1-2; D is perhaps TRBD1 (5 bases). CDR3 length equals 13 residues. Germline V gene lookup returns CDR1 SEHNR and CDR2 FQNEAQ (reference sequence). V lost 5 bases, J lost 1 base, and 8 bases lay in between. The chain's CDR3 is CASSPRVNYGYTF. The CDR3 DNA reads TGTGCCAGCAGCCCCAGGGTTAACTATGGCTACACCTTC.

The gene calls are TRBV28 and TRBJ2-1, with TRBD2 identical over 9 bases. Germline assignment: CDR1 MDHEN and CDR2 SYDVKM. The CDR3 consists of 12 residues. V lost 5 bases to trimming and J lost 12 bases; unmatched junction nucleotides: 5. The CDR3 loop is CASSQAGGGQFF. DNA of the CDR3: TGTGCCAGCAGTCAGGCGGGAGGGGGGCAGTTCTTC.

This clone was found a few times. The chain employs TRBV15 and TRBJ2-5; TRBD2 matches at 10 bases. The closer fit of TRBJ2-7 to the DNA end suggests the J call may be wrong. Germline V CDR1 and CDR2: LNHNV, YYDKDF (reference sequence). The CDR3 extends over 18 amino acids. CDR3 loop: CATSRVASGSSVGYEQYF. The CDR3 nucleotides are TGTGCCACCAGCAGAGTGGCTAGCGGGAGTTCAGTTGGCTACGAGCAGTACTTC.

The chain links TRBV2 to TRBJ1-5, with TRBD1 matching 7 bases. Germline CDR1 SNHLY, CDR2 FYNNEI. The V and J ends lost 8 bases and 0 bases, in that order; junction bases with no gene match: 13. The CDR3 runs 17 residues. The CDR3 protein is CASGDLAGGVSNQPQHF. CDR3 coding DNA: TGTGCCAGCGGGGACTTGGCAGGGGGAGTTAGCAATCAGCCCCAGCATTTT. The whole variable domain, remainder taken from reference TRBV2 and TRBJ1-5, is EPEVTQTPSHQVTQMGQEVILRCVPISNHLYFYWYRQILGQKVEFLVSFYNNEISEKSEIFDDQFSVERPDGSNFTLKIRSTKLEDSAMYFCASGDLAGGVSNQPQHFGDGTRLSIL.

As to this clone: An end of the junction does not agree with germline; a read error may underlie this. The J gene is TRBJ1-4, the V gene TRBV9, with TRBD1 as a possible D gene (6 bases). This CDR3 region has 15 residues. CDR1 and CDR2 (germline): SGDLS, YYNGEE. The CDR3 is CASSVGGTGKGKPFF. The CDR3 DNA is TGTGCCAGCAGCGTAGGTGGAACAGGGAAAGGAAAACCGTTTTTT.

The rearrangement links TRBV7-9 to TRBJ1-1; 10 bases line up with TRBD1. CDR1 is SEHNR and CDR2 is FQNEAQ in the germline V gene (reference sequence). CDR3 length: 14 amino acids. Trimming at V came to 5 bases and at J to 7 bases, leaving 7 bases not matched to a gene. CDR3 loop: CASSPRTGGSEAFF. CDR3 sequence (DNA): TGTGCCAGCAGCCCTAGGACAGGGGGGAGTGAAGCTTTCTTT.

The rearrangement joins TRBV2 to TRBJ2-4, with 10 bases aligning to TRBD1. Losses at the gene ends were 5 bases for V and 4 bases for J; bases not matched to a gene: 11. Germline values: CDR1 SNHLY, CDR2 FYNNEI. This CDR3 region has 17 residues. The CDR3 spells CASSPRRWGQGKNIQYF. Here the CDR3 DNA reads TGTGCCAGCAGTCCACGGAGGTGGGGACAGGGGAAAAACATTCAGTACTTC. The variable domain in full, completed from reference TRBV2 and TRBJ2-4, reads EPEVTQTPSHQVTQMGQEVILRCVPISNHLYFYWYRQILGQKVEFLVSFYNNEISEKSEIFDDQFSVERPDGSNFTLKIRSTKLEDSAMYFCASSPRRWGQGKNIQYFGAGTRLSVL.

This rearrangement joins TRBV29-1 to TRBJ2-5, with 9 bases identical to TRBD2. This CDR3 is 16 amino acids long. Germline lookup yields CDR1 SQVTM and CDR2 ANQGSEA. The J segment lost 6 bases and the V segment lost 3 bases, leaving 14 bases of the junction unmatched. CDR3 amino acids: CSVDPGGSGRQQTQYF. For the CDR3, the DNA is TGCAGCGTTGATCCCGGTGGTAGCGGGAGACAGCAGACCCAGTACTTC.

This rearrangement joins TRBV5-1 to TRBJ1-5; D perhaps matches TRBD1 (5 bases). Deletions cut 4 bases from V and 0 bases from J, with 14 bases between. This CDR3 is 16 amino acids long. In germline, CDR1 is SGHRS, CDR2 YFSETQ. The CDR3 bases are TGCGCCAGCAGCCCCGGGGGAGATTTTAGCAATCAGCCCCAGCATTTT. As protein: CASSPGGDFSNQPQHF.

This clone was counted once. This rearrangement joins TRBV19 to TRBJ2-7, with 13 bases lining up with TRBD2. The V gene's germline CDR1 is LNHDA and CDR2 SQIVND (reference sequence). The CDR3 spans 16 residues. V lost 2 bases to trimming and J lost 5 bases; unmatched junction nucleotides: 6. The CDR3 loop reads CASSIPGLAGVDEQYF. The CDR3 region has the DNA TGTGCCAGTAGTATACCCGGACTAGCGGGAGTCGACGAGCAGTACTTC.

A remark on this clone: Possible read error: a much larger clone is one base away. Since the CDR3 does not end with the conserved phenylalanine or tryptophan, this likely comes from a read error. This chain joins TRBV30 and TRBJ1-5; 10 bases map to TRBD1. The germline V gene has CDR1 GTSNPN and CDR2 SVGIG (reference sequence). The V segment lost 5 bases and the J segment 2 bases; nucleotides outside the gene matches: 6. The CDR3 is made up of 15 amino acids. This CDR3 is CAWAGTGVRNQPQHL. CDR3 nucleotide sequence: TGTGCCTGGGCCGGGACAGGGGTGCGCAATCAGCCCCAGCATTTA.

About this clone: Other DNA sequences in this specimen translate into the identical CDR3. The chain employs TRBV4-3 and TRBJ2-5, with D possibly being TRBD1 or TRBD2 (5 bases each). Looked up from germline, CDR1 is LGHNA and CDR2 is YSLEER. This CDR3 spans 15 amino acids. Trimming took 0 bases from V and 1 from J, leaving 9 bases between them. The DNA of the CDR3 is TGCGCCAGCAGCCAAGAGAGGGGAACCCAAGAGACCCAGTACTTC. As protein: CASSQERGTQETQYF.

The chain uses TRBV11-2 and TRBJ2-5; possible D gene TRBD1, 6 bases. Germline CDR1 is SGHAT and CDR2 is FQNNGV. Between the trimmed V and J ends, which lost 7 bases and 5 bases, there was a span of 23 bases. This CDR3 is built from 16 residues. Here the CDR3 DNA reads TGTGCCAGCACCCATCGTGGGGGCAGGGTCGGGGAGACCCAGTACTTC. Protein sequence: CASTHRGGRVGETQYF. The entire variable domain, with the rest obtained from reference TRBV11-2 and TRBJ2-5, is as follows: EAGVAQSPRYKIIEKRQSVAFWCNPISGHATLYWYQQILGQGPKLLIQFQNNGVVDDSQLPKDRFSAERLKGVDSTLKIQPAKLEDSAVYLCASTHRGGRVGETQYFGPGTRLLVL.

V is TRBV9 and J is TRBJ2-3, with unresolved D. The germline V and J ends were trimmed by 0 bases and 5 bases, with 16 bases remaining between them. The CDR3 runs 16 residues. The V gene's germline CDR1 is SGDLS and CDR2 YYNGEE. CDR3 sequence reads: CASSVDIWQRGDTQYF. CDR3 bases: TGTGCCAGCAGCGTAGATATCTGGCAAAGAGGAGATACGCAGTATTTT.

V is TRBV5-1 and J is TRBJ1-2; no firm D call. In germline, CDR1 is SGHRS, CDR2 YFSETQ. The CDR3 sequence is 13 residues long. The V and J ends lost 0 bases and 4 bases respectively, with 7 bases between them. DNA of the CDR3: TGCGCCAGCAGCTTGGTCCCGGCCTATGGCTACACCTTC. It specifies CASSLVPAYGYTF.

The gene calls are TRBV10-1 and TRBJ1-1; D possibly corresponds to TRBD1 (5 bases). This CDR3 has 17 amino acids. V was pared by 0 bases and J by 4 bases, with 18 bases between. Germline V gene sequence: CDR1 WNHNN, CDR2 SYGVQD (reference sequence). The CDR3 DNA reads as TGCGCCAGCAGTGAGTCGGGCAGGGCATCCCCGGGCACTGAAGCTTTCTTT. Amino acids: CASSESGRASPGTEAFF.